This TCR beta chain was sequenced in a study of vaccination and CD4 T cells after COVID-19. Study summary: Median time from second vaccine dose to sampling was approximately 69 days (14 to 241).

Cultured CD4+ T cells had their DNA profiled by the Oncomine TCR Beta short-read assay. Each CDR3 protein gets one entry after TCRdb re-called the PCR reads with MiXCR. The table lists under 25,000 distinct CDR3 sequences, under 60% of them singletons. Treatment reported: approximately nine-day PBMC culture with coronavirus spike peptide pools or control peptides (ViraFEST assay). Regarding this clonotype: Its antigen is not known.

Material: CD4+ T cells from blood, cultured in vitro, obtained after SARS-CoV-2 vaccination. This receptor was obtained from a human donor who had recovered from COVID-19.

In DNA form, the CDR3 reads TGTGCCAGCAGCTTCGGCGGGATAGTCTACGAGCAGTACTTC. Its translation is CASSFGGIVYEQYF. The chain is built from TRBV7-2 and TRBJ2-7; a weak D match, TRBD2 (6 bases). The CDR3 has 14 amino acids. V was clipped by 3 bases and J by 3 bases, with 12 bases between them. Germline V gene sequence: CDR1 SGHTA, CDR2 FQGNSA.